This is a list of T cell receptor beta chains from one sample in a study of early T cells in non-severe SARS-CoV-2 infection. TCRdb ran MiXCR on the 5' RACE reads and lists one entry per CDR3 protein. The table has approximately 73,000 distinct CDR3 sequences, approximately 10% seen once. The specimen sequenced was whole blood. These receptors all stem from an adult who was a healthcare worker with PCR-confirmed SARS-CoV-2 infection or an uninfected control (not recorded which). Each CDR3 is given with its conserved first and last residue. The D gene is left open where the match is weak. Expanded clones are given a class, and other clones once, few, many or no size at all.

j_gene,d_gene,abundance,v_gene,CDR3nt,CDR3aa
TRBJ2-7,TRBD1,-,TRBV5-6,TGTGCCAGCAGCTTGGCGGGCAGGGGGCGGGAGCAGTACTTC,CASSLAGRGREQYF
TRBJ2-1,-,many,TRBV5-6,TGTGCCAGCAGCTTGTCCGGGTTTGAGCAGTTCTTC,CASSLSGFEQFF
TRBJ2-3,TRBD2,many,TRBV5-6,TGTGCCAGCAGCCGCCCGACTAGCGGGGGGGGGGATACGCAGTATTTT,CASSRPTSGGGDTQYF
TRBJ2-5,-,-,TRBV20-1,TGCAGTGCTAGAGCGGCTAGGGGGGGGGACCAAGAGACCCAGTACTTC,CSARAARGGDQETQYF
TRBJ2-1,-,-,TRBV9,TGTGCCAGCAGCGTAGAGTGGGGGTACAATGAGCAGTTCTTC,CASSVEWGYNEQFF
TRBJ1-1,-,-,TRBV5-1,TGTGCCAGCTCTGGACAGACGAACACTGAAGCTTTCTTT,CASSGQTNTEAFF
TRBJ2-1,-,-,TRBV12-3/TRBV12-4,TGTGCCAGCAGTTTACCGGGGGACAACTACAATGAGCAGTTCTTC,CASSLPGDNYNEQFF
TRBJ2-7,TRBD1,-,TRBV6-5,TGTGCCAGCAGTTACCGACCTGACAGGGCGTACGAGCAGTACTTC,CASSYRPDRAYEQYF
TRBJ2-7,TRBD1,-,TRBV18,TGTGCCAGCTCACCCGACAGGGACGAGCAGTACTTC,CASSPDRDEQYF
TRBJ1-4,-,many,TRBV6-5,TGTGCCAGCAGCAACATCCACCGGACACAAAGAGGTGAAAAACTGTTTTTT,CASSNIHRTQRGEKLFF
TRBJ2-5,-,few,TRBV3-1,TGTGCCAGCAGCCCCCTCTCAGAGACCCAGTACTTC,CASSPLSETQYF
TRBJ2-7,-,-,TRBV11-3,TGTGCCAGCAGCTCAGGGGACTGGGGCCGTACCTACGAGCAGTACTTC,CASSSGDWGRTYEQYF
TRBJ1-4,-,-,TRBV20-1,TGCAGTGCTAGACCCTTAACGCCGGACCCTCTTAATGAAAAACTGTTTTTT,CSARPLTPDPLNEKLFF
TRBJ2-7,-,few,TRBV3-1,TGTGCCAGCAGCCAAGATTGGGGGGTGACGGCCTACGAGCAGTACTTC,CASSQDWGVTAYEQYF
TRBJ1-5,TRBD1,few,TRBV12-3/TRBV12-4,TGTGCCAGCAGCGAAAGGACAGGGGGCTTTCAGCCCCAGCATTTT,CASSERTGGFQPQHF
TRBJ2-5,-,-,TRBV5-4,TGTGCCAGCAGTAGCGAGTACCAAGAGACCCAGTACTTC,CASSSEYQETQYF
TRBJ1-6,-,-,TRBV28,TGTGCCAGCCTGACGGGGCTTCATTCACCCCTCCACTTT,CASLTGLHSPLHF
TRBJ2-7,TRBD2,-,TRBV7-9,TGTGCCAGCAGCAGGACTAGCGGGGGGCCGAACGGTTCCTACGAGCAGTACTTC,CASSRTSGGPNGSYEQYF
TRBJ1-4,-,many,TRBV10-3,TGTGCCATCAGTCCGGAGAGTTCTGAAAAACTGTTTTTT,CAISPESSEKLFF
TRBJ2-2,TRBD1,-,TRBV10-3,TGTGCCATCAGTCCCGGGACAGGGACCGGGGAGCTGTTTTTT,CAISPGTGTGELFF
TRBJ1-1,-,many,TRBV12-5,TGTGCTAGTGGTCCGTGGGAGGGCGGGACTGAAGCTTTCTTT,CASGPWEGGTEAFF
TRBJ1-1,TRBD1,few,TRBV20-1,TGCAGTGCTAGAAGGCCGAACAGGGGTCCGAGGGACACTGAAGCTTTCTTT,CSARRPNRGPRDTEAFF
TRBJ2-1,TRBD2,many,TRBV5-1,TGCGCCAGCAGATACCCGACTAGCGGGGGGCCTAGCTCCTACAATGAGCAGTTCTTC,CASRYPTSGGPSSYNEQFF
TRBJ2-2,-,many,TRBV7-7,TGTGCTAGCAGCCCACAGGGTGGCACCGGGGAGCTGTTTTTT,CASSPQGGTGELFF
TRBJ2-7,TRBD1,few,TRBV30,TGTGCCTGGGCGACGGGACAGGGGTCCTACGAGCAGTACTTC,CAWATGQGSYEQYF
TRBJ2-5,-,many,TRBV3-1,TGTGCCAGCAGCGCTAGCGCGAAAGAGACCCAGTACTTC,CASSASAKETQYF
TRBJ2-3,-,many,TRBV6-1,TGTGCCAGCAGTGAATACGGCAGGGGTAGCACAGATACGCAGTATTTT,CASSEYGRGSTDTQYF
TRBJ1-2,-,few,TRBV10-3,TGTGCCATCAGTGCGGAATATGGCTACACCTTC,CAISAEYGYTF
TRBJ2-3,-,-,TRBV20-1,TGCAGCGCCAAACAACCGGGGGTAAGCAATCAGCCCCAGTATTTT,CSAKQPGVSNQPQYF
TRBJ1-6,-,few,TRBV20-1,TGCAGTGCTTCGGCGAATAGTCATTCACCCCTCCACTTT,CSASANSHSPLHF
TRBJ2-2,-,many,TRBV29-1,TGCAGCGTTGAACAGGGCGACACCGGGGAGCTGTTTTTT,CSVEQGDTGELFF
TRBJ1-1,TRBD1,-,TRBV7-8,TGTGCCAGCAGCCTATTAGGGACAGGGTCGTGGGACACTGAAGCTTTCTTT,CASSLLGTGSWDTEAFF
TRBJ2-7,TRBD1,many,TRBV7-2,TGTGCCAGCAGCTTAGTGGACAGGGTCCACGAGCAGTACTTC,CASSLVDRVHEQYF
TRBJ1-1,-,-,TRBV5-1,TGCGCCAGCAGCCCCTACAGCGACCCGAGGACTGAAGCTTTCTTT,CASSPYSDPRTEAFF
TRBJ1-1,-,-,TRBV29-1,TGCAGCGGGGACGGGAGAACTGAAGCTTTCTTT,CSGDGRTEAFF
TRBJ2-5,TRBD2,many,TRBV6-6,TGTGCCAGCAGCACCTCCCTAGCGGAAGAGACCCAGTACTTC,CASSTSLAEETQYF
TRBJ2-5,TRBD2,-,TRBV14,TGTGCCAGCAGCCAAGGACTAGCGGGGGCAGAGACCCAGTACTTC,CASSQGLAGAETQYF
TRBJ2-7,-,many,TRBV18,TGTGCCAGCTCACCAAGCTCGCGAGGGAACTCCTACGAGCAGTACTTC,CASSPSSRGNSYEQYF
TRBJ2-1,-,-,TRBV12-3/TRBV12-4,TGTGCCAGCAGTTTACCCCCAGCGGCGGGCAATGAGCAGTTCTTC,CASSLPPAAGNEQFF
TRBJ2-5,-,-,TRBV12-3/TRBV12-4,TGTGCCAGCAGCTGGGGACACTCGGGGGAGACCCAGTACTTC,CASSWGHSGETQYF
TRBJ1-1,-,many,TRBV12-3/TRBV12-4,TGTGCCAGCACACTGGGACACACTGAAGCTTTCTTT,CASTLGHTEAFF
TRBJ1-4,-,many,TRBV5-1,TGCGCCAGCAGCTTGAGCACAGGGCCAGCAGAAAAACTGTTTTTT,CASSLSTGPAEKLFF
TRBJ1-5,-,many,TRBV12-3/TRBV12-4,TGTGCCAGCAGTTTAGTAGGGGGGATCGGTCAGCCCCAGCATTTT,CASSLVGGIGQPQHF
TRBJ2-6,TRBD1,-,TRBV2,TGTGCCAGCAGTATGCTACAGGGGGACAACGTCCTGACTTTC,CASSMLQGDNVLTF
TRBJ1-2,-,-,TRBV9,TGTGCCAGCAGCGAAAGTGTGTTCCCCTCCTATGGCTACACCTTC,CASSESVFPSYGYTF
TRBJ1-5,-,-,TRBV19,TGTGCCAGTAGTAGTCATAGCAATCAGCCCCAGCATTTT,CASSSHSNQPQHF
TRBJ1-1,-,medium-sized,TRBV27,TGTGCCAGCAGTTTGGCAGTGACCACTGAAGCTTTCTTT,CASSLAVTTEAFF
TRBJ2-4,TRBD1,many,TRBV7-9,TGTGCCAGCAGCCGTACAGGGGGCCGAGGCGAAAACATTCAGTACTTC,CASSRTGGRGENIQYF
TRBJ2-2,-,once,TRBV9,TGTGCCAGCAGCGCTACCGGGCCGCCGAACACCGGGGAGCTGTTTTTT,CASSATGPPNTGELFF
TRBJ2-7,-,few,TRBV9,TGTGCCAGCAGCGTAGAGGGGGACGTTTACGAGCAGTACTTC,CASSVEGDVYEQYF
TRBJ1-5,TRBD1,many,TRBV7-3,TGTGCCAGCAGCAAGAAAAGGGGGACAGGGGGATTTCAGCCCCAGCATTTT,CASSKKRGTGGFQPQHF
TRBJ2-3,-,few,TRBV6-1,TGTGCCAGCACCGTAGCCGGCGGGGTTACGCAGTATTTT,CASTVAGGVTQYF
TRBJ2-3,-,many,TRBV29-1,TGCAGCGTGCTGAACCCAGGGGTGAACACAGATACGCAGTATTTT,CSVLNPGVNTDTQYF
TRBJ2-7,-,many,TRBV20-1,TGCAGTGCTAAGGAGCGCTACGAGCAGTACTTC,CSAKERYEQYF
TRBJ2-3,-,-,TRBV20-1,TGCAGTGCTAGAGATCCAGCAGGGAGCTCAGATACGCAGTATTTT,CSARDPAGSSDTQYF
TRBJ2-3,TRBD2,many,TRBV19,TGTGCCAGTAGTTCGACGACTAGCGGCTACTCTGAAGGGTTACCTACGCAGTATTTT,CASSSTTSGYSEGLPTQYF
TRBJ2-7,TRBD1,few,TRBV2,TGTGCCAGCAGTCAGGGACAGAGCTACGAGCAGTACTTC,CASSQGQSYEQYF